The TCR beta chain under discussion was sequenced for a study of blood T cell repertoires in COVID-19. Study as a whole: PBMCs, B-cell-depleted T cells, or T cells provided the cDNA or gDNA that made up the material.

With 5 bases removed from V and 3 bases from J, the gap between germline ends came to 11 bases. CDR1 is SGHNT and CDR2 is YYREEE in the germline V gene (reference sequence). The CDR3 loop spans 13 amino acids. Per the original data handling: Reference gene primer amplification gave estimated nucleated cell counts. Sequenced by immunoSEQ multiplex PCR; TCRdb stores in-frame clones only, minus some. V, J and clone size were drawn from that table, and D and trimming were deduced from the DNA. The sample has about 180,000 clones, roughly 85% seen once; the top ten hold more than 25%. The source is a woman between 70 and 85 years old with acute or convalescent COVID-19. The chain links TRBV5-4 to TRBJ1-2; D gene unclear. The sample taken for sequencing was peripheral blood. The CDR3 reads CASSSRADYGYTF. For the CDR3, the DNA is TGTGCCAGCAGTTCGAGGGCGGACTATGGCTACACCTTC.